This T cell receptor (beta chain) derives from a study of blood T cell repertoires in COVID-19. On the study more broadly: Specimens from acute and convalescent COVID-19 originated in the United States, Italy and Spain. Sample material is recorded as cDNA or gDNA derived from T cells, B-cell-depleted T cells, or PBMCs.

Only a few counts were recorded for this clone. In the original analysis: Cell counts per sample came from amplifying reference gene primers. Some clones are missing from TCRdb's copy, which holds only in-frame ones; the method was immunoSEQ multiplex PCR. The V and J calls and the clone size are those of that table, but D and trimming were determined from the DNA. This sample has about 18,000 clones, with approximately 91% found just once. V shed 3 bases and J 5 bases; nucleotides not matched to a gene: 9. In germline, CDR1 is SEHNR, CDR2 FQNEAQ (reference sequence). The CDR3 has 16 residues. The specimen was peripheral blood. This TCR was recovered from a human donor in a cohort sampled during active COVID-19. V and J are TRBV7-9 and TRBJ1-5, with TRBD1 matching 8 bases. For the CDR3, the DNA is TGTGCCAGCAGCTTGGGAAGGACAGGGCCGGATCAGCCCCAGCATTTT. Translated, it gives CASSLGRTGPDQPQHF. Combining the CDR3 with reference TRBV7-9 and TRBJ1-5 gives the whole variable domain DTGVSQNPRHKITKRGQNVTFRCDPISEHNRLYWYRQTLGQGPEFLTYFQNEAQLEKSRLLSDRFSAERPKGSFSTLEIQRTEQGDSAMYLCASSLGRTGPDQPQHFGDGTRLSIL.